Presented here are 25 T cell receptor beta chains from one specimen sequenced in a study of T-cell reconstitution after alpha-beta-depleted transplantation in children. Unique molecular identifiers were incorporated into the prepared TCRbeta library. TCRdb used MiXCR to reprocess the PCR reads, holding one entry per CDR3 protein. The sample carries roughly 420,000 distinct CDR3 sequences, roughly 15% recorded once. The input for sequencing was PBMCs, mostly from graft donor cells, taken 360 days after TCRalphabeta/CD19-depleted stem cell transplant. These receptors all come from a boy in the first two years of life who had a stem cell transplant for Wiskott-Aldrich syndrome, so the T cells may come from the graft donor.

This clonotype was observed a few times. V gene TRBV2 combines with J gene TRBJ2-5; TRBD1 is a possible D gene (6 bases). Trimming shortened V by 7 bases and J by 0 bases, and 27 bases separated the two germline ends. The germline gives CDR1 SNHLY, CDR2 FYNNEI. The CDR3 has 19 amino acids. The CDR3 region is CASTRNRKQGERYQETQYF. The CDR3, as DNA: TGTGCCAGCACGCGAAACCGAAAACAGGGAGAAAGGTACCAAGAGACCCAGTACTTC.

J is TRBJ1-1 and V is TRBV27, with D hard to call. Germline CDR1 reads MNHEY; CDR2 reads SMNVEV (reference sequence). V lost 0 bases and J 0 bases, leaving 5 bases between the germline ends. This CDR3 region has 14 residues. The CDR3 is CASSLSLLNTEAFF. For the CDR3, the DNA is TGTGCCAGCAGTTTATCGTTATTGAACACTGAAGCTTTCTTT.

The chain couples TRBV5-1 to TRBJ2-1; D unclear. Germline V lookup: CDR1 SGHRS, CDR2 YFSETQ. This CDR3 contains 13 residues. Trimming pared 1 base from V and 5 bases from J, leaving 7 bases between. The CDR3 loop reads CASSLRLNNEQFF. The CDR3 nucleotides read TGCGCCAGCAGCTTGCGTCTGAACAATGAGCAGTTCTTC.

In its sample, this clonotype was seen a few times. The chain couples TRBV4-3 to TRBJ2-1; D might be TRBD2 (5 bases). Trimming took off 1 base at V and 7 bases at J, with 14 bases between the two ends. This CDR3 has 15 residues. Germline values: CDR1 LGHNA, CDR2 YSLEER. CDR3 amino acids: CASSQVEGRPNEQFF. The CDR3 bases are TGCGCCAGCAGCCAAGTCGAGGGTAGGCCGAATGAGCAGTTCTTC.

This clonotype showed up many times. V is TRBV4-1 and J is TRBJ2-1; 8 bases match TRBD1. V gave up 8 bases and J gave up 9 bases; unmatched junction bases: 15. Germline-derived CDR1 and CDR2 are MGHRA and YSYEKL. This CDR3 comprises 15 residues. The CDR3 region is CASLRRQGALVEQFF. The CDR3 DNA reads as TGCGCCAGCCTGAGGAGGCAGGGGGCGTTGGTTGAGCAGTTCTTC.

This clonotype was counted between two and nine times. The chain couples TRBV11-2 to TRBJ2-6; maybe TRBD2 (6 bases). V lost 4 bases and J 0 bases, leaving 16 bases between the germline ends. Germline lookup yields CDR1 SGHAT and CDR2 FQNNGV. This CDR3 spans 18 amino acids. In DNA, the CDR3 is TGTGCCAGCAGCTCCTTCCGGGACTCGAGCTCTGGGGCCAACGTCCTGACTTTC. Amino acids: CASSSFRDSSSGANVLTF.

The chain carries TRBV4-1 and TRBJ2-5, with 8 bases matching TRBD2. CDR1 is MGHRA, CDR2 YSYEKL, per germline. The CDR3 runs 14 residues. V lost 3 bases to trimming and J lost 3 bases; unmatched junction nucleotides: 3. CDR3 sequence reads: CASSHPGLEETQYF. The CDR3 bases are TGCGCCAGCAGCCACCCGGGACTAGAAGAGACCCAGTACTTC.

The table lists this clonotype with a few counts. The J gene is TRBJ2-3, the V gene TRBV9; D uncertain. Per germline, CDR1 SGDLS and CDR2 YYNGEE. This CDR3 is 11 amino acids long. V gave up 0 bases and J gave up 6 bases, with 2 bases separating them. Written as DNA, the CDR3 is TGTGCCAGCAGCGTAGGGGATACGCAGTATTTT. This gives the protein CASSVGDTQYF.

CDR3 bases: TGCAGTGCCCCGCGGGAGGCTAATGAAAAACTGTTTTTT. Translating gives CSAPREANEKLFF. The chain couples TRBV20-1 to TRBJ1-4; D not certain. V shed 6 bases and J shed 3 bases, with 11 bases lying between them. The CDR3 is 13 amino acids. Germline CDR1 DFQATT, CDR2 SNEGSKA (reference sequence).

This sequence joins TRBV7-9 and TRBJ2-7; TRBD2 is a possible D gene (6 bases). CDR1 and CDR2 (germline): SEHNR, FQNEAQ (reference sequence). The CDR3 totals 14 residues. V lost 5 bases and J lost 0, with 11 bases in between. CDR3 bases: TGTGCCAGCAGCAACCGGGGGATCTCCTACGAGCAGTACTTC. This encodes CASSNRGISYEQYF.

The table lists this clonotype with a few counts. The rearrangement uses TRBV30 and TRBJ2-1, with 12 bases that match TRBD2. Germline values: CDR1 GTSNPN, CDR2 SVGIG (reference sequence). V gave up 0 bases and J gave up 7 bases; unmatched junction bases: 10. The CDR3 is 17 residues long. The CDR3 spells CAWSVRTSGRLGNEQFF. The CDR3 DNA follows: TGTGCCTGGAGTGTACGCACTAGCGGGAGGTTGGGGAATGAGCAGTTCTTC.

This clonotype showed up just a few times. This rearrangement joins TRBV20-1 to TRBJ2-3; TRBD1 aligns across 8 bases. The V segment lost 5 bases and the J segment 2 bases; nucleotides outside the gene matches: 15. This CDR3 has 17 amino acids. The V gene's germline CDR1 is DFQATT and CDR2 SNEGSKA (reference sequence). The DNA of the CDR3 is TGCAGTGCTGTAGGACAGGGACCTGTGTTTATCACAGATACGCAGTATTTT. It codes for CSAVGQGPVFITDTQYF.

This clonotype was seen only a few times. This chain connects TRBV5-1 to TRBJ2-1, with D maybe TRBD1 (5 bases). V lost 4 bases and J lost 6, with 11 bases in between. The germline gives CDR1 SGHRS, CDR2 YFSETQ. CDR3 length: 13 residues. CDR3 coding DNA: TGCGCCAGCAGCGAAGGGGCCCCCAATGAGCAGTTCTTC. As protein: CASSEGAPNEQFF.

The sample holds a few counts of this clonotype. This chain uses TRBV7-2 with TRBJ2-3; 11 nucleotides line up with TRBD2. Germline V gene lookup returns CDR1 SGHTA and CDR2 FQGNSA. V was clipped by 0 bases and J by 1 base; unmatched bases: 0. The CDR3 is 16 amino acids. In DNA, the CDR3 is TGTGCCAGCAGCTTAGCGACTAGCGGGGGCACAGATACGCAGTATTTT. It encodes CASSLATSGGTDTQYF. The variable domain in full, completed from reference TRBV7-2 and TRBJ2-3, reads GAGVSQSPSNKVTEKGKDVELRCDPISGHTALYWYRQSLGQGLEFLIYFQGNSAPDKSGLPSDRFSAERTGGSVSTLTIQRTQQEDSAVYLCASSLATSGGTDTQYFGPGTRLTVL.

In its sample, this clonotype was seen a few times. DNA of the CDR3: TGCAGTGCTAGAGATCCCAGCTCCTACAATGAGCAGTTCTTC. Translation: CSARDPSSYNEQFF. The rearrangement joins TRBV20-1 to TRBJ2-1; D remains unclear. This CDR3 spans 14 amino acids. Germline values: CDR1 DFQATT, CDR2 SNEGSKA (reference sequence). V was pared by 0 bases and J by 0 bases, with 6 bases between.

This chain uses TRBV5-6 with TRBJ2-3; 8 nucleotides agree with TRBD1. This CDR3 is built from 17 residues. V was pared by 0 bases and J by 3 bases, with 9 bases of the junction left unmatched. The germline CDR1 and CDR2 sequences are SGHDT and YYEEEE. The CDR3 nucleotides read TGTGCCAGCAGCTTGGTTACCGGGACAGGATATACAGATACGCAGTATTTT. Translating gives CASSLVTGTGYTDTQYF.

This clonotype is a singleton in its sample. The chain has TRBV6-5 and TRBJ2-7; D is perhaps TRBD1 or TRBD2 (6 bases each). This CDR3 spans 13 amino acids. Germline V CDR1 and CDR2: MNHEY, SVGAGI. Trimming shortened V by 7 bases and J by 4 bases, and 14 bases separated the two germline ends. CDR3: CASTTGGMYEQYF. CDR3 nucleotides: TGTGCCAGCACGACCGGGGGCATGTACGAGCAGTACTTC.

In this sample, this clonotype turned up a few times. The V and J genes are TRBV7-8 and TRBJ1-2, with TRBD1 as a possible D gene (5 bases). The CDR3 extends over 12 amino acids. Germline values: CDR1 SGHVS, CDR2 FQNEAQ. Trimming stripped 7 bases from V and 9 bases from J, with 15 bases between. CDR3 sequence reads: CASNQGTWSYTF. The DNA for the CDR3 is TGTGCCAGCAACCAGGGAACGTGGAGCTACACCTTC.

In this sample, this clonotype turned up a few times. The chain uses TRBV12-3 or TRBV12-4 and TRBJ2-7; 7 nucleotides match TRBD1. This CDR3 contains 12 residues. V shed 6 bases, J shed 7 bases, and the junction held 6 bases outside the gene matches. Here the CDR3 DNA reads TGTGCCAGCAGACAGGGGTTGGGAGAGCAGTACTTC. It encodes CASRQGLGEQYF.

The chain has TRBV27 and TRBJ2-2, with 8 bases fitting TRBD1. J was trimmed by 4 bases and V by 5 bases; bases with no gene match: 9. This CDR3 contains 16 residues. Germline lookup yields CDR1 MNHEY and CDR2 SMNVEV (reference sequence). The CDR3 region has the DNA TGTGCCAGCAGTCCATTAAGGACAGGGACCACCGGGGAGCTGTTTTTT. Its translation is CASSPLRTGTTGELFF.

This rearrangement joins TRBV28 to TRBJ2-3, with TRBD2 as a possible D gene (5 bases). The CDR3 runs 14 residues. V dropped 3 bases and J dropped 6 bases, with 13 bases sitting between them. Per the germline V gene, CDR1 is MDHEN and CDR2 is SYDVKM. CDR3 sequence reads: CASSFSNSDDTQYF. CDR3 nucleotides: TGTGCCAGCAGTTTCTCTAATAGCGACGATACGCAGTATTTT.

The rearrangement links TRBV4-1 to TRBJ2-7; D gene ambiguous. Trimming cost V 0 bases and J 1 base, with 13 bases left between them. From germline, CDR1 is MGHRA and CDR2 YSYEKL. This CDR3 region has 16 residues. The CDR3 here is CASSQEWVAESYEQYF. The CDR3 coding sequence is TGCGCCAGCAGCCAAGAATGGGTAGCAGAGTCCTACGAGCAGTACTTC.

This clonotype was picked up a small number of times. The chain carries TRBV18 and TRBJ1-2, with a tentative D call TRBD1 (5 bases). There are 14 residues in the CDR3. The V end was cut by 3 bases, the J end by 7 bases, with 15 bases between. Germline CDR1 is KGHSH and CDR2 is LQKENI. For the CDR3, the DNA is TGTGCCAGCTCACCTTTGTCCAGGGAAGTTGGCTACACCTTC. This sequence encodes CASSPLSREVGYTF. The variable domain in full, with the rest retrieved from reference TRBV18 and TRBJ1-2, is NAGVMQNPRHLVRRRGQEARLRCSPMKGHSHVYWYRQLPEEGLKFMVYLQKENIIDESGMPKERFSAEFPKEGPSILRIQQVVRGDSAAYFCASSPLSREVGYTFGSGTRLTVV.

The CDR3 reads CATSRGNTGELFF. The CDR3, as DNA: TGTGCCACCAGCAGAGGGAACACCGGGGAGCTGTTTTTT. J is TRBJ2-2 and V is TRBV24-1; D is ambiguous. This CDR3 has 13 residues. CDR1 and CDR2 (germline): KGHDR, SFDVKD. V was cut by 7 bases and J by 1 base, with 6 bases left in between.

This clonotype was recorded many times. The rearrangement joins TRBV3-1 to TRBJ2-2; D gene uncertain. Between the trimmed V and J ends, which lost 1 base and 6 bases, there was a span of 9 bases. Germline V gives CDR1 LGHDT, CDR2 YNNKEL (reference sequence). The CDR3 consists of 14 residues. CDR3 coding DNA: TGTGCCAGCAGCCAAGGTCTAGTCCCCGGGGAGCTGTTTTTT. Residues: CASSQGLVPGELFF.